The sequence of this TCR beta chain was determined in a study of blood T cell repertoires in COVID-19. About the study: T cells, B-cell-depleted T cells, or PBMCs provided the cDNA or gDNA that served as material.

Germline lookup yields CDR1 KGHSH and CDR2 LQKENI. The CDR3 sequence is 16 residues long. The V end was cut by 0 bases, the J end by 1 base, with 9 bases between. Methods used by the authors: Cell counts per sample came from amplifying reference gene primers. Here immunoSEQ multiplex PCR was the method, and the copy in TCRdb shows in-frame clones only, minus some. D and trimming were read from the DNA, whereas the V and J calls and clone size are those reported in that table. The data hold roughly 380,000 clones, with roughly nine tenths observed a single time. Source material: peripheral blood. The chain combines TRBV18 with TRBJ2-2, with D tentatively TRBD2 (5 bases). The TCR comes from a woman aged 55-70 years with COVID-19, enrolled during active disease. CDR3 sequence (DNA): TGTGCCAGCTCACCACCGGGGAGCCGGAACACCGGGGAGCTGTTTTTT. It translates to CASSPPGSRNTGELFF.